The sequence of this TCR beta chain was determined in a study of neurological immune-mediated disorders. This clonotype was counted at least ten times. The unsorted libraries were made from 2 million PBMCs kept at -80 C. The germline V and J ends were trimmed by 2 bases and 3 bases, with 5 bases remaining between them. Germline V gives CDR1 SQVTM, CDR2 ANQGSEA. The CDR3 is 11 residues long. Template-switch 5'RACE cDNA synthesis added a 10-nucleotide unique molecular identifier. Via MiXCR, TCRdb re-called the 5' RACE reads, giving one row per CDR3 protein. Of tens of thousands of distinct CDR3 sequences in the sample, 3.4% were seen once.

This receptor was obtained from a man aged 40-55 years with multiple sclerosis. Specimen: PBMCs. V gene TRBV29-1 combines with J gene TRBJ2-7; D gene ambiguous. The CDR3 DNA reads TGCAGCGTTGAATGGGGCTACGAGCAGTACTTC. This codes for CSVEWGYEQYF.